This TCR beta chain was sequenced in a study of T cell changes during pregnancy in multiple sclerosis. This clone has just a few counts. Assay used: immunoSEQ multiplex PCR; TCRdb lists only in-frame clones, some missing. The table includes about 72,000 clones, roughly 89% detected once. The V end was cut by 5 bases, the J end by 2 bases, with 16 bases between. Per germline, CDR1 LNHDA and CDR2 SQIVND (reference sequence). This CDR3 is 15 amino acids long. The receptor was derived from a female donor in good health, enrolled as a control in a pregnancy study. Source: peripheral blood, taken in the third trimester of pregnancy. The V gene is TRBV19, the J gene TRBJ2-7; D may be TRBD1 (7 bases). This CDR3 is CASSAGTAGPYEQYF. CDR3 in DNA: TGTGCCAGTAGTGCCGGGACAGCGGGCCCCTACGAGCAGTACTTC.